This T cell receptor (beta chain) was documented in a study of T cell responses to AZD1222 COVID-19 vaccine. Study-level results: Females outnumbered males among donors, who were mostly white British; clonal diversity was possibly underestimated. Unmutated regions of variants are reportedly targeted by nearly half of spike-specific TCRs. Sampling captured repertoires only after the peak T cell response. The CD4 TCRs associated with vaccination extended across spike and predominated at 160-218 and 743-854.

The repertoire was sequenced with immunoSEQ multiplex PCR; TCRdb's copy has only in-frame clones and lacks some. In the table there are 53,000 or so clones, roughly 84% of which are singletons. Concerning this clone itself: Antigen unknown.

This CDR3 region has 12 residues. Between the trimmed V and J ends, which lost 4 bases and 5 bases, there was a span of 8 bases. CDR1 is SNHLY, CDR2 FYNNEI, per germline. The clonotype was recovered from an adult in good health. The chain links TRBV2 to TRBJ1-2; D is ambiguous. Sequences were derived from peripheral blood, sampled on day 0 of AZD1222 vaccination. The CDR3 loop is CASSVTGYGYTF. DNA for the CDR3: TGTGCCAGCAGTGTCACTGGATATGGCTACACCTTC.